Below, one T cell receptor beta chain is given with its context. The CDR3 loop spans 16 amino acids. The germline V gene has CDR1 MGHRA and CDR2 YSYEKL. V lost 4 bases and J lost 0; bases outside the gene matches: 7. The authors' processing: Amplification of reference gene primers was used by the study to estimate nucleated cell counts. The data were produced by immunoSEQ multiplex PCR, yet TCRdb's version contains in-frame clones alone and is incomplete. The V and J calls and clone size come from that table; D and trimming were worked out from the DNA. The sample contains 90,000 to 120,000 clones, around four fifths of which appear only once. The data originate from a study of blood T cell repertoires in COVID-19. On the study more broadly: The study drew acute and convalescent COVID-19 samples from the United States, Italy and Spain. From T cells, B-cell-depleted T cells, or PBMCs came the material, which was cDNA or gDNA.

Sequencing used peripheral blood. The TCR sequence derives from a man aged 55 to 70 with acute or convalescent COVID-19. V is TRBV4-1 and J is TRBJ2-7; 9 bases align to TRBD1. CDR3 region: CASSPTGTGSSYEQYF. CDR3 sequence (DNA): TGCGCCAGCAGCCCGACCGGGACAGGGAGCTCCTACGAGCAGTACTTC.